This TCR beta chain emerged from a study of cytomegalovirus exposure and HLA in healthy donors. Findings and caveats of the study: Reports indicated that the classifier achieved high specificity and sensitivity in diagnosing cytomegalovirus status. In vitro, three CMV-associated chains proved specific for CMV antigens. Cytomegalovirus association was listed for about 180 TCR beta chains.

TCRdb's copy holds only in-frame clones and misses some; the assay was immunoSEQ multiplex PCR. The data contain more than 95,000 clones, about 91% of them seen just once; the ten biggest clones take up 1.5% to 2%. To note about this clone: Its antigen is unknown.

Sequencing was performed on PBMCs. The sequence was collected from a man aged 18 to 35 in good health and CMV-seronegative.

CDR3 protein: CASSDGGGAIDTQYF. The DNA for the CDR3 is TGTGCCAGCAGTGACGGCGGGGGGGCTATAGATACGCAGTATTTT. The V and J genes are TRBV6-4 and TRBJ2-3; 9 nucleotides line up with TRBD2. The V segment lost 2 bases and the J segment 5 bases; nucleotides outside the gene matches: 5. Germline assignment: CDR1 MRHNA and CDR2 SNTAGT. The CDR3 has 15 amino acids.